Sequencing of this T cell receptor beta chain was carried out in a study of T cell responses to AZD1222 COVID-19 vaccine. Whole-study findings and limits: Distributed over spike, vaccine-associated CD4 TCRs predominated at 160-218 and 743-854.

TCRdb's copy holds only in-frame clones and misses some; the assay was immunoSEQ multiplex PCR. The data contain roughly 100,000 clones, roughly 92% of them seen just once; the ten biggest clones take up around 8.6%. Of note for this clone: Its antigen is unidentified.

The CDR3 is 15 amino acids. The junction had 9 bases not matched to a gene; V was cut back by 6 bases and J by 5 bases. Germline CDR1 is MGHRA and CDR2 is YSYEKL. V and J are TRBV4-1 and TRBJ1-2; 10 nucleotides line up with TRBD1. Source: peripheral blood, taken 28 days after the second AZD1222 dose. This receptor was taken from an adult who received the AZD1222 COVID-19 vaccine. The CDR3 nucleotides read TGCGCCAGCAGGGGAGGACAGGGGGGAATGTATGGCTACACCTTC. It is translated as CASRGGQGGMYGYTF.